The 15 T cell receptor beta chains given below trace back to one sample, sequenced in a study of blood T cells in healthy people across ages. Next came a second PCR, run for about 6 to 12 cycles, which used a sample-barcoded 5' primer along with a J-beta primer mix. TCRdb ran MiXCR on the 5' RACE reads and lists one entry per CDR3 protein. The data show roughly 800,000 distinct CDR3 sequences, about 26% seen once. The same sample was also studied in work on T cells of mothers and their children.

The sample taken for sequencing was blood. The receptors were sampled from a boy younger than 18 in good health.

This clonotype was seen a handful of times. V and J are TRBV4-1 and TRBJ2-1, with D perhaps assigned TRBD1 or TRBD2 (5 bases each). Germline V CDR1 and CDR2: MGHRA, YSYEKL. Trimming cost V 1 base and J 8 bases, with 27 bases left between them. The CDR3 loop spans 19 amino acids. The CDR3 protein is CASSQGSSEGRWPPYEQFF. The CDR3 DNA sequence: TGCGCCAGCAGCCAAGGCAGTAGCGAGGGACGTTGGCCACCGTATGAGCAGTTCTTC.

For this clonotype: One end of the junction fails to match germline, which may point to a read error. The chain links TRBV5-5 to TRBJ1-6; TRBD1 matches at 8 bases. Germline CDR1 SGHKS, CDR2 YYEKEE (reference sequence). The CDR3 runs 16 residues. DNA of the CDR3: TGTGCCAGCAGCGTAATTCACAGGGGGAGCAATTCACCCCCCCACTTT. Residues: CASSVIHRGSNSPPHF.

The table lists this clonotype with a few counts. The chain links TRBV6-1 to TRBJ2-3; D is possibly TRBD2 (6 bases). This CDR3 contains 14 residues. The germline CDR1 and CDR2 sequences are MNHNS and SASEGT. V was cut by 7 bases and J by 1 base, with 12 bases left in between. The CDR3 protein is CASKGRGRTDTQYF. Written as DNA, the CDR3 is TGTGCCAGCAAAGGGCGGGGCCGCACAGATACGCAGTATTTT.

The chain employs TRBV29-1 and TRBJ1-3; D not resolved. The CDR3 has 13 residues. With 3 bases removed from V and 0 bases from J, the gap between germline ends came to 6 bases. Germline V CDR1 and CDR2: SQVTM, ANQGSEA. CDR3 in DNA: TGCAGCGTTGACGCAGACTCTGGAAACACCATATATTTT. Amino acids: CSVDADSGNTIYF.

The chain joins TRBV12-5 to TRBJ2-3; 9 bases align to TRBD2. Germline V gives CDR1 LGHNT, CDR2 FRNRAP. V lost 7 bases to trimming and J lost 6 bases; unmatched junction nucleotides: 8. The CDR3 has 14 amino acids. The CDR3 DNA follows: TGTGCTAGTGCCGATAGCGGGGGAGGTGATACGCAGTATTTT. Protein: CASADSGGGDTQYF.

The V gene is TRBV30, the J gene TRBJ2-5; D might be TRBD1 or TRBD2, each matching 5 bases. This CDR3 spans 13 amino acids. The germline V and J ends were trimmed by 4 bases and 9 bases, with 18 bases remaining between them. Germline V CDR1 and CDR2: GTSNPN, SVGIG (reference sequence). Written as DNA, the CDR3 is TGTGCCTGGACTTCGGCGCAGGGACGGTCCCAGTACTTC. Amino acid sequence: CAWTSAQGRSQYF.

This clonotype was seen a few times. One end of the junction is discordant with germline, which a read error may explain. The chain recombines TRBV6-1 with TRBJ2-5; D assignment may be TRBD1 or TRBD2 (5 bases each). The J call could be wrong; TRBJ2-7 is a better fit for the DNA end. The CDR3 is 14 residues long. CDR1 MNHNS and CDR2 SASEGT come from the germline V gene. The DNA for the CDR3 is TGTACCAGCAGTGAACCGGGACCGCTTCTCGAGCAGTACTTC. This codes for CTSSEPGPLLEQYF.

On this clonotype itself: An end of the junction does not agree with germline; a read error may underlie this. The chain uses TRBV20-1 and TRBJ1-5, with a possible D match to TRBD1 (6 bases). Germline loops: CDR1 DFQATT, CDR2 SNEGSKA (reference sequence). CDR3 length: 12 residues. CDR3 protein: CSAGQSNHPQHF. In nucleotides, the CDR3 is TGCAGTGCAGGACAGTCCAATCATCCCCAGCATTTT.

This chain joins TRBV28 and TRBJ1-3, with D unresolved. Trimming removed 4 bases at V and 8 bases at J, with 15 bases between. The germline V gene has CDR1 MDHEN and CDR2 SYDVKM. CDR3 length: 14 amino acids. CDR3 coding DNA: TGTGCCAGCAGTTCTACGGACGGGATTTACACCATATATTTT. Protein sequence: CASSSTDGIYTIYF. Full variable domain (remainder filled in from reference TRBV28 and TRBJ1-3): DVKVTQSSRYLVKRTGEKVFLECVQDMDHENMFWYRQDPGLGLRLIYFSYDVKMKEKGDIPEGYSVSREKKERFSLILESASTNQTSMYLCASSSTDGIYTIYFGEGSWLTVV.

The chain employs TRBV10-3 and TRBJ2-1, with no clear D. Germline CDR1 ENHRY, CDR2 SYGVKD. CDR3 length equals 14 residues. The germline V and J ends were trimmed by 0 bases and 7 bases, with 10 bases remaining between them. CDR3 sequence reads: CAISESIGRNEQFF. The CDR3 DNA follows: TGTGCCATCAGTGAGTCGATAGGTCGGAATGAGCAGTTCTTC.

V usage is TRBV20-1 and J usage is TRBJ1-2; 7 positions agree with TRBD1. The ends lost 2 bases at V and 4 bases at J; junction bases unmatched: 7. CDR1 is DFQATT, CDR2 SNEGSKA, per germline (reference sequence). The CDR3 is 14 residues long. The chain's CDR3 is CSARLQGGRYGYTF. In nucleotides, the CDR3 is TGCAGTGCTAGACTCCAGGGGGGACGCTATGGCTACACCTTC.

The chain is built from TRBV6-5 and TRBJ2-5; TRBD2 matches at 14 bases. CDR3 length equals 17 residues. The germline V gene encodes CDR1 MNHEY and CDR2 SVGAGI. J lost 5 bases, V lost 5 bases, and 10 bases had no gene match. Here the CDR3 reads CASSLPGLAGVRETQYF. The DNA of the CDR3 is TGTGCCAGCAGTCTACCGGGACTAGCGGGGGTACGGGAGACCCAGTACTTC.

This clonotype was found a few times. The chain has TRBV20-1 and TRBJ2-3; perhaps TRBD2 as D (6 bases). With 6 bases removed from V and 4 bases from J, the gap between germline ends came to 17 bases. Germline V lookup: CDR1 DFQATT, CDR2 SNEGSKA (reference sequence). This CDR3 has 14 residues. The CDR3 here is CSATGAQDPDTQYF. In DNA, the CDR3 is TGCAGTGCGACGGGAGCACAGGACCCAGATACGCAGTATTTT.

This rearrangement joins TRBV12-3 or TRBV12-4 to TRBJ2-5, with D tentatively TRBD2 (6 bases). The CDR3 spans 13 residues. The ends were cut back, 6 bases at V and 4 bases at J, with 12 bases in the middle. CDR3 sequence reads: CASRRLERETQYF. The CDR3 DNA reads TGTGCCAGCAGGCGACTAGAACGAGAGACCCAGTACTTC.

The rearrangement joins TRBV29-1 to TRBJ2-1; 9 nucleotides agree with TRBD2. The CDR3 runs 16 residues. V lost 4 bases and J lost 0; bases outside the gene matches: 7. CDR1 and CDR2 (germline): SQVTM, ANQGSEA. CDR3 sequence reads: CSVGWLAGSSYNEQFF. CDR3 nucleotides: TGCAGCGTTGGGTGGCTAGCGGGGAGCTCCTACAATGAGCAGTTCTTC.